This is a list of T cell receptor beta chains from one sample in a study of T cell responses to AZD1222 COVID-19 vaccine. Assay: immunoSEQ multiplex PCR; the TCRdb copy retains only in-frame clones and omits some. The top ten hold 3% to 4% of the sample, which has 98,000 or so clones, roughly 86% seen once. The source was peripheral blood, collected on day 0 of AZD1222 vaccination. The receptors were sampled from an adult in good health. Both conserved end residues are part of each CDR3. The order of the fields is D gene, J gene, clone size, V gene, CDR3 DNA, CDR3 protein. The D gene is left open where the match is weak. Clone sizes are given selectively: once, few, many, or a class where the clone is expanded.

D gene: TRBD2
J gene: TRBJ2-1
clone size: NA
V gene: TRBV19
CDR3 DNA: TGTGCCAGTATCAGCGGGGATATCTCCTACAATGAGCAGTTCTTC
CDR3 protein: CASISGDISYNEQFF

D gene: TRBD2
J gene: TRBJ2-1
clone size: NA
V gene: TRBV5-1
CDR3 DNA: TGCGCCAGCAGCTTCCCGGGACTAGCGGGGGGCTACAATGAGCAGTTCTTC
CDR3 protein: CASSFPGLAGGYNEQFF

D gene: TRBD1
J gene: TRBJ1-4
clone size: NA
V gene: TRBV5-1
CDR3 DNA: TGCGCCAGCAGCTCGGAGGGACAGCTTAATGAAAAACTGTTTTTT
CDR3 protein: CASSSEGQLNEKLFF

D gene: NA
J gene: TRBJ1-5
clone size: NA
V gene: TRBV5-1
CDR3 DNA: TGCGCCAGCAGCACGGACGGCGGGCCCCAGCATTTT
CDR3 protein: CASSTDGGPQHF

D gene: NA
J gene: TRBJ1-1
clone size: NA
V gene: TRBV5-1
CDR3 DNA: TGCGCCAGCAGCTTACAGGCAGGTAACACTGAAGCTTTCTTT
CDR3 protein: CASSLQAGNTEAFF

D gene: NA
J gene: TRBJ1-1
clone size: few
V gene: TRBV5-1
CDR3 DNA: TGCGCCAGCAGCCCTGCTTTTAACACTGAAGCTTTCTTT
CDR3 protein: CASSPAFNTEAFF

D gene: NA
J gene: TRBJ2-1
clone size: NA
V gene: TRBV3-1/TRBV3-2
CDR3 DNA: TGTGCCAGCAGCCAAGTTTATGGGGGCAACAATGAGCAGTTCTTC
CDR3 protein: CASSQVYGGNNEQFF

D gene: NA
J gene: TRBJ1-5
clone size: NA
V gene: TRBV19
CDR3 DNA: TGTGCCAGTAGTAGGGGGCAGGGAAGCAATCAGCCCCAGCATTTT
CDR3 protein: CASSRGQGSNQPQHF

D gene: NA
J gene: TRBJ1-3
clone size: NA
V gene: TRBV12-3/TRBV12-4
CDR3 DNA: TGTGCCAGCAGAATGGACTCTGGAAACACCATATATTTT
CDR3 protein: CASRMDSGNTIYF

D gene: TRBD1
J gene: TRBJ1-1
clone size: few
V gene: TRBV5-1
CDR3 DNA: TGCGCCAGCAGCTTGGCCGGGACAGGAGCCCTTATGAACACTGAAGCTTTCTTT
CDR3 protein: CASSLAGTGALMNTEAFF

D gene: NA
J gene: TRBJ2-1
clone size: NA
V gene: TRBV11-2
CDR3 DNA: TGTGCCAGCAGCCCACAAACCAAGGGTAGTGAGCAGTTCTTC
CDR3 protein: CASSPQTKGSEQFF

D gene: TRBD1
J gene: TRBJ2-3
clone size: NA
V gene: TRBV7-9
CDR3 DNA: TGTGCCAGCAGCTATCCGGGACAGGGAGGATATACGCAGTATTTT
CDR3 protein: CASSYPGQGGYTQYF

D gene: NA
J gene: TRBJ1-4
clone size: NA
V gene: TRBV6-5
CDR3 DNA: TGTGCCAGCAGTTATGAGTGGGGGGGAGAAAAACTGTTTTTT
CDR3 protein: CASSYEWGGEKLFF

D gene: TRBD1
J gene: TRBJ1-1
clone size: once
V gene: TRBV2
CDR3 DNA: TGTGCCAGCAGTTGGGACAGGGGAAACACTGAAGCTTTCTTT
CDR3 protein: CASSWDRGNTEAFF

D gene: TRBD1
J gene: TRBJ1-2
clone size: NA
V gene: TRBV19
CDR3 DNA: TGTGCCAGTAGCCGAACCATCAGGGGGACAGGGGACGGCTACACCTTC
CDR3 protein: CASSRTIRGTGDGYTF

D gene: NA
J gene: TRBJ1-1
clone size: NA
V gene: TRBV5-1
CDR3 DNA: TGCGCCAGCTCCCCCAGTCTGCAGAACACTGAAGCTTTCTTT
CDR3 protein: CASSPSLQNTEAFF

D gene: TRBD1
J gene: TRBJ1-1
clone size: NA
V gene: TRBV30
CDR3 DNA: TGTGCCTGGGACAGGGGGCAAAAGGGCACTGAAGCTTTCTTT
CDR3 protein: CAWDRGQKGTEAFF

D gene: NA
J gene: TRBJ1-1
clone size: NA
V gene: TRBV3-1/TRBV3-2
CDR3 DNA: TGTGCCAGCAGCAACCTGAACACTGAAGCTTTCTTT
CDR3 protein: CASSNLNTEAFF

D gene: NA
J gene: TRBJ2-1
clone size: NA
V gene: TRBV7-3
CDR3 DNA: TGTGCCAGCAGAGCAGCTGGTTACAATGAGCAGTTCTTC
CDR3 protein: CASRAAGYNEQFF

D gene: NA
J gene: TRBJ2-5
clone size: NA
V gene: TRBV7-9
CDR3 DNA: TGTGCCAGCAGCTTAGCGACAAGATACGTCCGGGACAACCAAGAGACCCAGTACTTC
CDR3 protein: CASSLATRYVRDNQETQYF

D gene: NA
J gene: TRBJ1-4
clone size: NA
V gene: TRBV7-2
CDR3 DNA: TGTGCCAGCAGCTCAGGACAGAGTGCAACTAATGAAAAACTGTTTTTT
CDR3 protein: CASSSGQSATNEKLFF

D gene: TRBD1
J gene: TRBJ2-7
clone size: few
V gene: TRBV7-9
CDR3 DNA: TGTGCCAGCAGCTCCCAGGCAGGGGGTGCCTACGAGCAGTACTTC
CDR3 protein: CASSSQAGGAYEQYF

D gene: NA
J gene: TRBJ1-2
clone size: NA
V gene: TRBV28
CDR3 DNA: TGTGCCAGCAGTTTGGGGCCGGGGAGGGCCAACTATGGCTACACCTTC
CDR3 protein: CASSLGPGRANYGYTF

D gene: NA
J gene: TRBJ2-3
clone size: NA
V gene: TRBV7-8
CDR3 DNA: TGTGCCAGCAGCTTAGCGAGGCGTTATAGCACAGATACGCAGTATTTT
CDR3 protein: CASSLARRYSTDTQYF

D gene: TRBD2
J gene: TRBJ2-3
clone size: few
V gene: TRBV6-1
CDR3 DNA: TGTGCCAGCAGTGCGGGACTAGCGGGGGGGCCAGATACGCAGTATTTT
CDR3 protein: CASSAGLAGGPDTQYF

D gene: NA
J gene: TRBJ2-7
clone size: NA
V gene: TRBV7-9
CDR3 DNA: TGTGCCAGCAGCGCACAGGGGGGGCCCTACGAGCAGTACTTC
CDR3 protein: CASSAQGGPYEQYF